The 21 T cell receptor beta chains presented below share a single source sample, sequenced in a study of T-cell memory formation after mild COVID-19. TCRdb passed the 5' RACE reads through MiXCR, listing each CDR3 protein once. The data show 200,000 to 250,000 distinct CDR3 sequences, about 15% seen once. The sample was PBMCs or a T cell subset sorted from them (not recorded which). Receptor source: a man between 18 and 35 years old who had mild COVID-19 (a few samples of this study predate the infection). Cell type and time point are not known.

The V and J genes are TRBV28 and TRBJ1-5, with 9 bases that match TRBD1. V gave up 3 bases and J gave up 6 bases; unmatched junction bases: 9. CDR3 length: 16 residues. CDR1 is MDHEN, CDR2 SYDVKM, per germline. The CDR3 loop is CASSFLDRGSGQPQHF. The CDR3 region has the DNA TGTGCCAGCAGTTTCTTGGACAGGGGAAGTGGTCAGCCCCAGCATTTT.

The rearrangement joins TRBV7-2 to TRBJ1-2, with 10 bases aligning to TRBD1. The CDR3 runs to 16 residues. V lost 1 base, J lost 11 bases, and 13 bases stayed unmatched. Germline CDR1 reads SGHTA; CDR2 reads FQGNSA. The CDR3 is CASSLVGTGAKALYTF. CDR3 DNA sequence: TGTGCCAGCAGCTTAGTTGGGACAGGGGCCAAGGCGCTGTACACCTTC.

The V gene is TRBV20-1, the J gene TRBJ2-1; maybe TRBD2 (6 bases). Germline CDR1 and CDR2: DFQATT and SNEGSKA (reference sequence). The CDR3 consists of 13 residues. V was trimmed by 4 bases and J by 4 bases, leaving 11 bases between them. CDR3 protein: CSATRDFYNEQFF. CDR3 sequence (DNA): TGCAGTGCTACTCGGGACTTTTACAATGAGCAGTTCTTC.

This sequence joins TRBV28 and TRBJ2-1; 7 bases align to TRBD2. Losses at the gene ends were 8 bases for V and 8 bases for J; bases not matched to a gene: 9. CDR3 length: 13 amino acids. From germline, CDR1 is MDHEN and CDR2 SYDVKM. The CDR3 DNA follows: TGTGCCAGCCGATGGGGGGGTGGTGATGAGCAGTTCTTC. As protein: CASRWGGGDEQFF.

The gene calls are TRBV6-5 and TRBJ2-3; D might be TRBD1 (6 bases). The CDR3 runs 17 residues. The germline gives CDR1 MNHEY, CDR2 SVGAGI. With 6 bases removed from V and 4 bases from J, the gap between germline ends came to 23 bases. CDR3 region: CASSRFIGGPSADTQYF. The CDR3 DNA is TGTGCCAGCAGCAGATTCATTGGGGGCCCCTCAGCAGATACGCAGTATTTT.

J is TRBJ2-5 and V is TRBV6-5; 8 nucleotides match TRBD1. Germline V CDR1 and CDR2: MNHEY, SVGAGI. CDR3 length equals 16 residues. After removal of 5 bases from V and 2 bases from J, the junction contained 10 bases not matched to a gene. The CDR3 nucleotides read TGTGCCAGCAGTGACAACGACAGGGGATTACAAGAGACCCAGTACTTC. Translating gives CASSDNDRGLQETQYF.

This clonotype was seen a handful of times. This sequence joins TRBV11-2 and TRBJ2-1, with 7 positions matching TRBD2. Germline loops: CDR1 SGHAT, CDR2 FQNNGV. The CDR3 extends over 15 amino acids. Losses at the gene ends were 2 bases for V and 4 bases for J; bases not matched to a gene: 5. Written as DNA, the CDR3 is TGTGCCAGCAGCTTAAGGCCTAGCGGATACAATGAGCAGTTCTTC. This codes for CASSLRPSGYNEQFF.

This clonotype was detected a few times. This chain links TRBV4-3 with TRBJ1-2, with a possible D match to TRBD1 (5 bases). This CDR3 is 13 amino acids long. V was clipped by 4 bases and J by 5 bases, with 11 bases between them. From germline, CDR1 is LGHNA and CDR2 YSLEER. CDR3 residues: CASSRQGDYGYTF. The DNA of the CDR3 is TGCGCCAGCAGCCGGCAGGGCGATTATGGCTACACCTTC.

The rearrangement links TRBV20-1 to TRBJ2-5, with a possible D match to TRBD2 (5 bases). Trimming removed 3 bases from V and 1 base from J, with 12 bases in between. There are 14 residues in the CDR3. Germline values: CDR1 DFQATT, CDR2 SNEGSKA (reference sequence). The CDR3 nucleotides read TGCAGTGCTAGGCTCGGGCTAGCCCAAGAGACCCAGTACTTC. Residues: CSARLGLAQETQYF.

This clonotype came up a few times. This chain joins TRBV4-1 and TRBJ1-6; the D gene is possibly TRBD1 (6 bases). In germline, CDR1 is MGHRA, CDR2 YSYEKL. The V and J ends lost 0 bases and 4 bases respectively, with 13 bases between them. This CDR3 spans 17 amino acids. CDR3 coding DNA: TGCGCCAGCAGCCAAGATCTTGCCGGACAGTATAATTCACCCCTCCACTTT. Protein sequence: CASSQDLAGQYNSPLHF.

This CDR3 is CASSLVLAGGPFQETQYF. The CDR3 coding sequence is TGTGCCAGCAGCTTAGTATTAGCGGGGGGTCCCTTCCAAGAGACCCAGTACTTC. J is TRBJ2-5 and V is TRBV7-8; TRBD2 aligns across 10 bases. Germline loops: CDR1 SGHVS, CDR2 FQNEAQ. This CDR3 is built from 18 residues. The junction had 9 bases not matched to a gene; V was cut back by 1 base and J by 1 base.

The sample holds many counts of this clonotype. The chain recombines TRBV7-2 with TRBJ2-3; TRBD2 agrees at 8 bases. Germline CDR1 SGHTA, CDR2 FQGNSA. Trimming took 5 bases from V and 1 from J; bases not matched to a gene: 2. CDR3 size: 14 residues. DNA of the CDR3: TGTGCCAGCAGCCCGGGGGGGGGCACAGATACGCAGTATTTT. Protein product: CASSPGGGTDTQYF. Drawing the rest from reference TRBV7-2 and TRBJ2-3, the complete variable domain is GAGVSQSPSNKVTEKGKDVELRCDPISGHTALYWYRQSLGQGLEFLIYFQGNSAPDKSGLPSDRFSAERTGGSVSTLTIQRTQQEDSAVYLCASSPGGGTDTQYFGPGTRLTVL.

The chain links TRBV24-1 to TRBJ2-1; 9 nucleotides line up with TRBD2. Germline loops: CDR1 KGHDR, CDR2 SFDVKD. This CDR3 spans 16 amino acids. Germline trimming cut 4 bases from V and 7 bases from J; bases unmatched to any gene: 10. The DNA for the CDR3 is TGTGCCACCAGTGACTCTAGCGGGGAAGGTCTGAATGAGCAGTTCTTC. This codes for CATSDSSGEGLNEQFF.

V and J are TRBV6-5 and TRBJ2-7; D tentatively reads TRBD1 or TRBD2 (5 bases each). The CDR3 extends over 17 amino acids. In germline, CDR1 is MNHEY, CDR2 SVGAGI. V lost 2 bases, J lost 1 base, and 18 bases lay in between. The CDR3: CASSYRGSGADSYEQYF. CDR3 nucleotide sequence: TGTGCCAGCAGTTACCGGGGCAGTGGCGCTGATTCCTACGAGCAGTACTTC.

V is TRBV20-1 and J is TRBJ2-6; no definite D call. The CDR3 has 13 residues. V was cut by 2 bases and J by 0 bases, with 2 bases left in between. Germline CDR1 DFQATT, CDR2 SNEGSKA (reference sequence). The CDR3 is CSARHSGANVLTF. CDR3 DNA: TGCAGTGCTAGACACTCTGGGGCCAACGTCCTGACTTTC.

V and J are TRBV10-3 and TRBJ2-7, with 12 nucleotides matching TRBD2. Trimming took 5 bases from V and 2 from J; bases not matched to a gene: 1. CDR1 and CDR2 (germline): ENHRY, SYGVKD. This CDR3 has 14 amino acids. The DNA for the CDR3 is TGTGCCATCAGTAGGACTAGCGGGGCCTACGAGCAGTACTTC. Translation gives CAISRTSGAYEQYF.

The V gene is TRBV6-6, the J gene TRBJ2-5, with TRBD1 matching over 9 bases. The trim removed 5 bases at V and 2 bases at J, leaving 3 bases unmatched. The CDR3 spans 14 residues. Per the germline V gene, CDR1 is MNHNY and CDR2 is SVGAGI (reference sequence). The CDR3 sequence: CASSQDRGQETQYF. The CDR3 coding sequence is TGTGCCAGCAGTCAGGACAGGGGACAAGAGACCCAGTACTTC.

V usage is TRBV5-1 and J usage is TRBJ1-5; 7 bases are a match to TRBD1. This CDR3 is 16 amino acids long. Trimming removed 4 bases from V and 5 bases from J; junction bases left unmatched: 12. The germline V gene encodes CDR1 SGHRS and CDR2 YFSETQ. The CDR3: CASSLQGGVGDQPQHF. Written as DNA, the CDR3 is TGCGCCAGCAGCCTCCAAGGGGGCGTGGGGGATCAGCCCCAGCATTTT.

The chain joins TRBV3-1 to TRBJ2-3, with 9 bases aligning to TRBD2. Germline CDR1 is LGHDT and CDR2 is YNNKEL (reference sequence). The V gene end was trimmed by 3 bases and the J gene end by 3 bases; junction bases not matched to a gene: 7. The CDR3 spans 16 residues. This chain's CDR3 is CASSQAGTSYTDTQYF. In nucleotides, the CDR3 is TGTGCCAGCAGCCAGGCGGGGACTAGCTATACAGATACGCAGTATTTT.

This clonotype was counted between two and nine times. The chain carries TRBV7-2 and TRBJ1-1; TRBD1 is a possible D gene (6 bases). Germline-derived CDR1 and CDR2 are SGHTA and FQGNSA. The V end was cut by 5 bases, the J end by 1 base, with 11 bases between. This CDR3 contains 14 residues. In nucleotides, the CDR3 is TGTGCCAGCAGCCCGACAGGTTGGAACACTGAAGCTTTCTTT. The encoded protein is CASSPTGWNTEAFF.

This clonotype was observed a handful of times. The genes are TRBV7-6 and TRBJ2-1; 7 positions agree with TRBD1. The CDR3 contains 16 residues. V was clipped by 1 base and J by 8 bases; unmatched bases: 11. Germline assignment: CDR1 SGHVS and CDR2 FNYEAQ. The CDR3 protein is CASSLGLTGYVDEQFF. The DNA of the CDR3 is TGTGCCAGCAGCTTAGGTCTGACAGGGTATGTCGATGAGCAGTTCTTC.